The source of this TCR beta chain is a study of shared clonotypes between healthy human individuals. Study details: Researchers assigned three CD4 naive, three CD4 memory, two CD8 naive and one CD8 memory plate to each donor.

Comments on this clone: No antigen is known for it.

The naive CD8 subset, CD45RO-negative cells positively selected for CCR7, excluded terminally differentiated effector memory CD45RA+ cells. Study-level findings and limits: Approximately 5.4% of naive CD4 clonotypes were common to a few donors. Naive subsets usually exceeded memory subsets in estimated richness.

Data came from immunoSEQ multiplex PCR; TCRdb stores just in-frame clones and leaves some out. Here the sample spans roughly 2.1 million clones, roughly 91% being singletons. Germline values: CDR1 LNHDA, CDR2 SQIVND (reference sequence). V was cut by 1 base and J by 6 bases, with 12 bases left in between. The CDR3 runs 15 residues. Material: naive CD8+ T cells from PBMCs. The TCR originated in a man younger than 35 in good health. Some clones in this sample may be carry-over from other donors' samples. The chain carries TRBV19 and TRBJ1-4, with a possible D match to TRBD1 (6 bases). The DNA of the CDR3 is TGTGCCAGTAGTATAGTGGGACAAAAGGATGAAAAACTGTTTTTT. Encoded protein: CASSIVGQKDEKLFF.